This T cell receptor (beta chain) was captured by sequencing in a study of T cells after yellow fever vaccination (dated 2019 in TCRdb). About the investigation overall: Libraries from fractions with low cell numbers were prepared with the SMART-Seq v4 Ultra Low Input RNA kit. Bulk TCR alpha and beta repertoires were sequenced longitudinally to track T-cell clones before and after primary and booster YFV17D yellow fever vaccination. Blood was drawn at multiple timepoints before and after primary and secondary immunization, with bulk PBMC replicates and cell subsets isolated. The cohort comprised two healthy male donors, one aged 18 to 29 and one aged 30 to 40 years. What the authors observed across the whole study: After the booster, most clones that had expanded after primary vaccination were detected again (roughly 96% of CD4 and roughly 86% of CD8), suggesting broad maintenance of memory. Only a couple of donors were included in the study, so the extent to which the findings can be generalized is limited. Compared with the primary T-cell response, the secondary T-cell response was weaker but faster, peaking on day 5 rather than day 15. Because abundant contaminating clonotypes from the bulk population could be contained in FACS-sorted repertoires, computational filtering was required. A small fraction of clonotypes appeared in both the CD4 and CD8 compartments, likely as a result of convergent recombination.

Many counts were recorded for this clonotype. Base qualities are not recorded, but no much larger clone differs from it by a single base. CDR1 and CDR2 were assigned from the germline V gene as SGHRS and YFSETQ. Including the terminal cysteine and phenylalanine, the CDR3 comprises 15 residues. Only CDR3 DNA remains: 45 bases, in frame from the first base. Between the V and J ends, shortened by 4 bases and 4 bases respectively, the junction contains 14 bases. TCR cDNA was made using 5'RACE template switching, a step that added a universal primer site and unique molecular identifiers. cDNA synthesis was primed from both the TCR alpha and TCR beta constant segments. Libraries were amplified in two PCR steps, with sample barcodes and sequencing adapters added in the second step. Sequencing of the libraries was done on either Illumina HiSeq 2500 (2x100 bp) or NovaSeq (2x150 bp). The authors' analysis ran thus. MIGEC handled demultiplexing of reads and collapsing into UMI consensus sequences, while MiXCR performed V(D)J alignment. Using edgeR on replicate PBMC samples, clonotypes were called vaccine-responding if FDR was below 0.01 and the log2 fold change was above 5 up to day 15. Each bulk clonotype was labeled CD4 or CD8 based on which sequenced repertoire, CD4 or CD8, contained the clonotype at higher abundance. Clonotypes enriched at least 10-fold in dextramer-positive versus dextramer-negative fractions were classed as NS4B-specific, and CD4-biased clonotypes were left out. TCRdb reran the public reads through fastp at Q25 and MiXCR, keeping productive beta chains. Each CDR3 protein appears once, grouped with its most common genes and DNA. For this entry, the V and J calls and clone size follow TCRdb and not the study's own pipeline. The sample contains tens of thousands of distinct CDR3 sequences, around 6.7% of them found a single time. Together, the top ten hold approximately 24% of the sample.

The treatment or condition label, read with the paper, signifies: live attenuated yellow fever vaccine strain. PBMCs were isolated from peripheral blood using a standard Ficoll-Paque protocol. Epitope-specific CD8 T cells were sorted with a dextramer loaded with the yellow fever NS4B epitope peptide, together with anti-CD3 and anti-CD8 staining. RNA was extracted with TriZol from bulk PBMCs, CD4 and CD8 fractions, and dextramer-positive and dextramer-negative fractions. The chain links TRBV5-1 with TRBJ2-2; the D gene could be either TRBD1 or TRBD2, each agreeing at 6 bases. Sample: CD8+ T cells not binding an NS4B(214-222) dextramer, sorted from PBMCs, taken more than 40 days after the first yellow fever vaccination. The sample's cell subset or site label is to be understood as: NS4B epitope dextramer-negative CD8 T cells. The TCR sequence derives from a young man who received the YFV17D yellow fever vaccine. The CDR3 loop reads CASSPRGLVTGELFF. The nucleotide sequence is given as TGCGCCAGCAGCCCCCGGGGGCTGGTCACCGGGGAGCTGTTTTTT.